A selection of T cell receptor beta chains follows, all from one sample in a study of CD4 T cells in relation to SARS-CoV-2 and coronaviruses. Antigens of these TCRs are unknown. Data came from immunoSEQ multiplex PCR; TCRdb stores just in-frame clones and leaves some out. Here the sample spans 20,000 to 25,000 clones, approximately 68% being singletons. Sequencing was done on a sample of CD4+ T cells from PBMCs, cultured in vitro. The receptors originated from a human donor in good health. Each CDR3 is given with its conserved first and last residue. D genes are given only for firm matches. A clone size is listed for some rows: how often the clone was seen (once, few, many), or a class if it is expanded.

cdr3_nt cdr3_aa cdr3_length d_call j_call v_call clone_size
TGTGCCAGCAGCTCGGACAGGGGAGGAGCATATGGCTACACCTTC CASSSDRGGAYGYTF 15 TRBD1 TRBJ1-2 TRBV7-9 -
TGTGCCAGCAGTGAAGGCAGGGGGTCTGGAAACACCATATATTTT CASSEGRGSGNTIYF 15 TRBD1 TRBJ1-3 TRBV2 -
TGTGCCAGCCGGACAGGGTTAACCGGGGAGCTGTTTTTT CASRTGLTGELFF 13 TRBD1 TRBJ2-2 TRBV3-1/TRBV3-2 -
TGTGCCAGCAGTGAATGGGTTCCAACAGATACGCAGTATTTT CASSEWVPTDTQYF 14 - TRBJ2-3 TRBV2 -
TGCGCCAGCAGCCCACAACTAGGGGGTTCGAATGAGCAGTTCTTC CASSPQLGGSNEQFF 15 - TRBJ2-1 TRBV5-1 -
TGTGCCAGCAGCCTGAGGTCGGTAGGGATTGCGGCTGGCTACACCTTC CASSLRSVGIAAGYTF 16 - TRBJ1-2 TRBV3-1/TRBV3-2 -
TGTGCCAGCGGCCGGACTGAAAAACTGTTTTTT CASGRTEKLFF 11 - TRBJ1-4 TRBV2 -
TGTGCCAGCAGTTTGACAGGGCTCGCGTCGCAGTACTTC CASSLTGLASQYF 13 TRBD1 TRBJ2-7 TRBV27 -
TGTGCCAGTAGCATATCGTGGACGGCGAACACTGAAGCTTTCTTT CASSISWTANTEAFF 15 - TRBJ1-1 TRBV19 -
TGTGCCAGCAGCTTTGGTGGGGTATACAATGAGCAGTTCTTC CASSFGGVYNEQFF 14 - TRBJ2-1 TRBV7-2 -
TGTGCCAGTAGTATGACAGGGGAGATGTCCGGGGAGCTGTTTTTT CASSMTGEMSGELFF 15 TRBD1 TRBJ2-2 TRBV19 -
TGTGCTAGTGGTTCGGGGTCGACGCGCCCCCAGCATTTT CASGSGSTRPQHF 13 - TRBJ1-5 TRBV12-5 -
TGTGCCGTTCGAGGACTAAACACAGATACGCAGTATTTT CAVRGLNTDTQYF 13 - TRBJ2-3 TRBV19 -
TGCGCCAGCAGTGAGTCGTCGGGACAGGGTGTTGCAGACACCGGGGAGCTGTTTTTT CASSESSGQGVADTGELFF 19 TRBD1 TRBJ2-2 TRBV10-1 -
TGTGCCAGCAGTCAATCACAGGGCCAGCCCCAGCATTTT CASSQSQGQPQHF 13 - TRBJ1-5 TRBV12-3/TRBV12-4 -
TGTGCCAGCAGTGAAGGGAGTGGTGGGGGGCGAGAGACCCAGTACTTC CASSEGSGGGRETQYF 16 - TRBJ2-5 TRBV6-1 -
TGTGCCAGCAAGGGGGGCCGAAACTCTGGAAACACCATATATTTT CASKGGRNSGNTIYF 15 - TRBJ1-3 TRBV2 -
TGTGCCAGCAGCGTAGGGGCGGGGGGGCCACCTGGGTACGAGCAGTACTTC CASSVGAGGPPGYEQYF 17 TRBD2 TRBJ2-7 TRBV9 -
TGCGCCAGCAGCTTGGGACAGGGGTCCTACAATGAGCAGTTCTTC CASSLGQGSYNEQFF 15 TRBD1 TRBJ2-1 TRBV5-1 -
TGTGCCAGCAGTTTAGGGGCTCGGGGTGAAGCTTTCTTT CASSLGARGEAFF 13 - TRBJ1-1 TRBV12-3/TRBV12-4 few
TGTGCCAGCAGCCCCTCCGGGACGGACCAAGAGACCCAGTACTTC CASSPSGTDQETQYF 15 - TRBJ2-5 TRBV7-3 -
TGTGCCAGCAGCTACAGGGAGGGCTATGGCTACACCTTC CASSYREGYGYTF 13 - TRBJ1-2 TRBV3-1/TRBV3-2 few
TGTGCCAGCAGCCTGGTGAAAGACAGCGAGCAGTACTTC CASSLVKDSEQYF 13 - TRBJ2-7 TRBV11-3 -
TGTGCCAGCAGCAGAGGCGTTATAGCGTTCGAAGAGACCCAGTACTTC CASSRGVIAFEETQYF 16 - TRBJ2-5 TRBV7-3 -
TGTGCCAGCAGTTCCGGATCCACCGGACAGGGGGTAAAAGCTTTCTTT CASSSGSTGQGVKAFF 16 TRBD1 TRBJ1-1 TRBV28 -
TGTGCCAGCAGCTTAGACGGGCAAGAGACCCAGTACTTC CASSLDGQETQYF 13 - TRBJ2-5 TRBV7-3 few
TGTGCCAGCAGGGGTAGGGGAGGTCTAGCCAAAAACATTCAGTACTTC CASRGRGGLAKNIQYF 16 - TRBJ2-4 TRBV27 -
TGTGCCAGCAGCCCCCGGATGGGGGTCGGGACTGAAGCTTTCTTT CASSPRMGVGTEAFF 15 - TRBJ1-1 TRBV7-9 once
TGCGCCAGCAGCGACGGGGGGGCAGGCACAGATACGCAGTATTTT CASSDGGAGTDTQYF 15 TRBD2 TRBJ2-3 TRBV10-1 few
TGTGCCAGTAGTATGTCGGTAGCAGCTGAAGCTTTCTTT CASSMSVAAEAFF 13 - TRBJ1-1 TRBV19 -
TGTGCCATCACACTAGATTTCTACGAGCAGTACTTC CAITLDFYEQYF 12 - TRBJ2-7 TRBV10-3 -
TGTGCCAGTAGACCAGAGATGGAGTCCGGGGAGCTGTTTTTT CASRPEMESGELFF 14 - TRBJ2-2 TRBV19 -
TGTGCCAGCAGCTTAGAGGGGAGTATTGGACAGGGGTACTATGGCTACACCTTC CASSLEGSIGQGYYGYTF 18 TRBD1 TRBJ1-2 TRBV11-2 -
TGTGCCAGCTCATCCCCCGGGGGACCGCAAGCTGCCTACGGGCAGTACTTC CASSSPGGPQAAYGQYF 17 - TRBJ2-7 TRBV18 -
TGTGCCAGCAGCTGGACTAGCGGGAGTACCGGGGAGCTGTTTTTT CASSWTSGSTGELFF 15 TRBD2 TRBJ2-2 TRBV7-3 -
TGTGCCAGCAGCTCGGGACTAGATGCAGATACGCAGTATTTT CASSSGLDADTQYF 14 TRBD2 TRBJ2-3 TRBV7-2 -